The present entry profiles one T cell receptor (beta chain) with its context. No antigen is known for it. Base qualities are not recorded, but no much larger clone differs from it by a single base. These data come from a study of regulatory and conventional T cells in RAG deficiency (dated by TCRdb to about 2017). With regard to the full study: The study used high-throughput TCR beta sequencing to compare repertoire diversity and composition of Treg, conventional CD4+ and CD8+ T cells between RAG-deficient patients and healthy controls.

Germline trimming: 5 bases from V, 6 bases from J; junction bases outside gene matches: 10. From a lookup of the germline V gene, CDR1 and CDR2 are MDHEN and SYDVKM. The CDR3 goes from the cysteine to the phenylalanine over 15 residues. The sequence is cut down to CDR3 DNA, 45 bases in frame from base 1. The method behind the library was the immunoSEQ multiplex PCR assay. Rearranged TCR beta chain products were amplified from the genomic DNA of sorted T-cell subsets and were then sequenced. As for how the authors treated the data: Shannon entropy and Simpson indices were used to measure how diverse the repertoire of productive TCR beta rearrangements was. Clonal expansion was assessed by the summed frequency of the 100 most abundant productive TCR beta clonotypes among total reads. The TRB repertoires were evaluated with a self-reactivity index based on amino acid usage at CDR3beta positions 6 and 7. Two-way ANOVA was used for repertoire analyses, and Student t or Mann-Whitney tests were used for flow cytometric analyses. TCRdb limited this immuneACCESS table to in-frame rearrangements with V and J called. A share of clones is missing; checked studies link under half to unresolved V genes, and the rest is unexplained. V, J and clone size derive from that table, while D and trimming were established from the DNA sequence. The sample yields approximately 35,000 clones; 76% were counted once. The ten largest account for about 3.4% of the sample.

On the study overall, not on this receptor specifically: In Omenn syndrome and CID/AS patients compared with controls, about 98-fold fewer unique TCR beta sequences were detected from Treg cells, versus roughly 9.4-fold fewer for other subsets. Rather than being bona fide Treg cells, the sorted CD25-high CD127-low cells in Omenn syndrome patients may represent peripherally activated cells. Shorter CDR3 lengths were found in all patient T-cell subsets, and >85% Treg-Tconv repertoire overlap at nucleotide and amino acid level was observed in Omenn syndrome patients. Compared with control T-cell subpopulations, the RAG-deficient patients had markedly lower Shannon entropy and higher Simpson indices. Some T-cell subset analyses were not performed for some subjects.

Before genomic DNA was extracted, conventional CD4+ T cells were isolated from blood as CD25-low CD127-high cells. Eight healthy control donors were used as the comparison group for repertoire analyses. The same sample was also studied in work on regulatory T cells. From that second study: The multiplex PCR relied on 52 forward TRBV primers and 13 reverse TRBJ primers, and amplification bias was corrected through assay-based and computational methods. Restricted unique TRB V-J pairs and skewed V and J gene usage were observed in patient repertoires, most markedly in regulatory T cells. The study compared T-cell receptor beta repertoires of sorted regulatory, conventional CD4+ and CD8+ T cells between CD3G-deficient patients and healthy controls. Ficoll density separation was used to isolate peripheral blood mononuclear cells. Rearranged TRB loci were amplified from genomic DNA by multiplex PCR within the immunoSEQ assay. An Illumina HiSeq platform was used to sequence the TRB amplicons. Custom algorithms error-filtered the raw sequences and aligned the raw sequences to reference gene sequences, after which the immunoSEQ online tools were used for analysis. Frequencies of productive and nonproductive TRB rearrangements were assessed among unique sequences as well as among total sequences. Prism software was used to run t tests, Mann-Whitney tests or two-way ANOVA for comparisons between groups.

The sequence derives from a human donor in good health. The chain couples TRBV28 to TRBJ1-1; 9 bases in the middle match TRBD1. Sequenced input: CD4+ effector T cells sorted from blood. The bases read TGTGCCAGCAGTCCCCGGACAGGGGCGGTCCCTGAAGCTTTCTTT. Translated, it gives CASSPRTGAVPEAFF.